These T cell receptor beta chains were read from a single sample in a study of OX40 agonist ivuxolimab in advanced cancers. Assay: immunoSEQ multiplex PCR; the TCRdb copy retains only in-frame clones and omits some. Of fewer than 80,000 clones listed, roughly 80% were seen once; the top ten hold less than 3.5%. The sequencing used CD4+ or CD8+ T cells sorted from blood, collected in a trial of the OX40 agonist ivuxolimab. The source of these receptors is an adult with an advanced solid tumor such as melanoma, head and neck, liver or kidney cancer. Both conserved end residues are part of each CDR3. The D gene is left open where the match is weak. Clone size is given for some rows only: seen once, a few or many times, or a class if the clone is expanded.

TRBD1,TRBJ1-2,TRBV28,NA,TGTGCCAGCAGTTTGGTGGGACAGGGGGCTCTAGGGGGTGGCTACACCTTC,CASSLVGQGALGGGYTF
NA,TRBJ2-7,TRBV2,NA,TGTGCCAGCAGGGAAATCGGCTACGAGCAGTACTTC,CASREIGYEQYF
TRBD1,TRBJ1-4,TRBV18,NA,TGTGCCAGCTCATCGACAGGGCCCGGATGGGGCAATGAAAAACTGTTTTTT,CASSSTGPGWGNEKLFF
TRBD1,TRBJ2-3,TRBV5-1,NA,TGCGCCAGCAGCTTGTTATGGACAGGGGGCAACATGGATACGCAGTATTTT,CASSLLWTGGNMDTQYF
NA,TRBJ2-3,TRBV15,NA,TGTGCCACCAGCAGAGATAAGGGCACGGGACTCCACACAGATACGCAGTATTTT,CATSRDKGTGLHTDTQYF
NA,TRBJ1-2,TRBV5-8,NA,TGTGCGGTTTCAGTGGACCGGGTCTATGGCTACACCTTC,CAVSVDRVYGYTF
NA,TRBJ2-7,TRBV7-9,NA,TGTGCCAGCCGGAAAGGGGGGGCTGCCTACGAGCAGTACTTC,CASRKGGAAYEQYF
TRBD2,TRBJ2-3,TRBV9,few,TGTGCCAGCAGCGTAGCTACCCGGGGGGGAGGACTACTTAGCACAGATACGCAGTATTTT,CASSVATRGGGLLSTDTQYF
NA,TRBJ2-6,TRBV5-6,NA,TGTGCCAGCAGCTCATCCACAGGGACCGGGGCCAACGTCCTGACTTTC,CASSSSTGTGANVLTF
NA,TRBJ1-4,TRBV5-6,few,TGTGCCAGCAGCTTTTCCCGGGATGGACATACTGTAAAACTGTTTTTT,CASSFSRDGHTVKLFF
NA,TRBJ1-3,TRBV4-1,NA,TGCGCCAGCAGCCAGCGACAGATATCTGGAAACACCATATATTTT,CASSQRQISGNTIYF
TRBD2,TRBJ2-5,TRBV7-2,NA,TGTGCCAGCAGCTTTACTAGCGGGTGGGGCGGGGAGACCCAGTACTTC,CASSFTSGWGGETQYF
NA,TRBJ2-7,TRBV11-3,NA,TGTGCCAGCAGCTTCTCCTACGAGCAGTACTTC,CASSFSYEQYF
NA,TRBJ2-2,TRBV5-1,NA,TGCGCCAGCAGCTTGGGAACGGGGTTAGGAACCGGGGAGCTGTTTTTT,CASSLGTGLGTGELFF
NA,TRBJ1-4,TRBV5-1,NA,TGCGCCAGCAGCTTGGATGCGGAAAAACTGTTTTTT,CASSLDAEKLFF
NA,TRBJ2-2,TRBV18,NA,TGTGCCAGCTTAGAGTCTCCGGCCACCGGGGAGCTGTTTTTT,CASLESPATGELFF
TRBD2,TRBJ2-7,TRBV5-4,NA,TGTGCCAGCAGCTTGCAAGGCGGGGGCTACGAGCAGTACTTC,CASSLQGGGYEQYF
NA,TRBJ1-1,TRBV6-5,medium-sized,TGTGCCAGCAGTTCCTCCCTGTTCCCTGAAGCTTTCTTT,CASSSSLFPEAFF
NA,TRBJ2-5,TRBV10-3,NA,TGTGCCATCAGTGATATGTATAGGGGAGAGACCCAGTACTTC,CAISDMYRGETQYF
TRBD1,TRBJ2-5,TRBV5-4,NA,TGTGCCAGCAGCACCACAGGGGGCGGTCGGTACCAAGAGACCCAGTACTTC,CASSTTGGGRYQETQYF
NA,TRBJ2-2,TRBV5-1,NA,TGCGCCAGCAGGGGACAAAACACCGGGGAGCTGTTTTTT,CASRGQNTGELFF
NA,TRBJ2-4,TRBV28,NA,TGTGCCAGCAGTTTAGGGACCGGCCTCACCCACATTCAGTACTTC,CASSLGTGLTHIQYF
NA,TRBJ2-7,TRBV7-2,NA,TGTGCCAGCAGCCAGCTCTCCGTCCGCGAGCAGTACTTC,CASSQLSVREQYF
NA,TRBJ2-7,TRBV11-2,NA,TGTGCCAGCAGCTTAGTTCCGTGGAGCTCCTACGAGCAGTACTTC,CASSLVPWSSYEQYF
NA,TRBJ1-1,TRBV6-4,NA,TGTGCCAGCAGTGGATCGTGGCTCGTTGTCTCCATCAGGGCTGAAGCTTTCTTT,CASSGSWLVVSIRAEAFF
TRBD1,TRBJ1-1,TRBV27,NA,TGTGCCAGCAGCCCATGGGTTCAGGGGGCAAACACTGAAGCTTTCTTT,CASSPWVQGANTEAFF
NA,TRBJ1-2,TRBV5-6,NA,TGTGCCAGCAGCCCCTTAGGGAACAATGGGAACGGCTACACCTTC,CASSPLGNNGNGYTF